At least ten counts were recorded for the clone carrying this TCR beta chain. This sample stems from a study of CD8 T cells in ankylosing spondylitis. With 3 bases clipped from V and 3 bases from J, the junction kept 6 bases outside the gene matches. The CDR3 is 16 residues long. Germline V gene sequence: CDR1 SGHKS, CDR2 YYEKEE (reference sequence). In TCRdb, the 5' RACE reads were re-called with MiXCR into one record per CDR3 protein. The sample contains around 210,000 distinct CDR3 sequences, roughly 8.2% of which appear only once. The V and J genes are TRBV5-5 and TRBJ2-1; 10 positions match TRBD2. The TCR originated in a female donor with ankylosing spondylitis or in good health (not recorded which). Sequenced: blood, either unsorted or a sorted T cell fraction (not recorded which). The CDR3 DNA is TGTGCCAGCAGCTCGGGCTTAGCGGGGGGCTACAATGAGCAGTTCTTC. This codes for CASSSGLAGGYNEQFF.